This TCR beta chain was sequenced in a study of OX40 agonist ivuxolimab in advanced cancers. Study in general: At under 85% male, the cohort had a mean age of 60 years, ranging from roughly 20 to 90. Study-wide results and caveats: Averaged across samples, CD8+ T cells carried more expanded clones than CD4+ did.

This clone has just a few counts. Its antigen is still unknown. Exclusion applied to patients with autoimmune disease history or systemic immunosuppression. Here immunoSEQ multiplex PCR was the method, and the copy in TCRdb shows in-frame clones only, minus some. The sample contains about 19,000 clones, 79% of which appear only once. The V end lost 1 base, the J end lost 7 bases, and 10 bases lay between the germline ends. Germline V gene lookup returns CDR1 SGHVS and CDR2 FNYEAQ. This CDR3 has 13 amino acids. Source: CD4+ or CD8+ T cells sorted from blood, taken in a trial of the OX40 agonist ivuxolimab. The source is an adult with an advanced solid tumor such as melanoma, head and neck, liver or kidney cancer. This sequence joins TRBV7-6 and TRBJ1-1; no firm D call. Here the CDR3 reads CASSLGGVGEAFF. CDR3 nucleotides: TGTGCCAGCAGCTTAGGAGGAGTCGGTGAAGCTTTCTTT.